This TCR beta chain was identified during a study of siplizumab effects on memory and regulatory T cells. Study overall: Mixed lymphocyte reactions ran in pairs, with siplizumab at 0.9 to 1 ug/mL or without drug. Overall study findings and caveats: It seemed that naive T cells were more diverse than memory cells and were major contributors to the alloresponse. Tregs proliferating in siplizumab cultures lacked confirmation of their suppressive function. The authors could not assign a naive or memory phenotype to roughly 80-96% of proliferating CD4+ or CD8+ clones.

As described, mixed lymphocyte reaction cells underwent coculture at 37°C for a duration of over 5 days. Sequencing was performed with immunoSEQ multiplex PCR; in TCRdb, only in-frame clones are kept and a portion is missing. Among more than 13,000 clones listed, roughly 40% were seen once. This clone has a count of ten or more. The target antigen is unknown. Looked up from germline, CDR1 is ENHRY and CDR2 is SYGVKD. The CDR3 covers 12 residues. V shed 2 bases and J shed 9 bases, with 7 bases lying between them. The rearrangement links TRBV10-3 to TRBJ2-2; D is unresolved. This TCR was recovered from a human donor in good health; the cells came from an allogeneic mixed lymphocyte reaction. Some clones in this sample may be carry-over from other donors' samples. Material: CFSE-low (dividing) CD4+ T cells sorted from an allogeneic mixed lymphocyte reaction. CDR3 sequence: CAISEQVWELFF. The CDR3 DNA reads TGTGCCATCAGTGAGCAGGTGTGGGAGCTGTTTTTT.